The rows below give T cell receptor beta chains drawn from one sample of a study of identical twins. TCRdb itself ran the 5' RACE reads through MiXCR, one entry per CDR3 protein. Among about 220,000 distinct CDR3 sequences listed, around a tenth were seen once. The sequencing sample was made of memory (CD45RO+) T cells sorted from blood. These TCRs come from a woman aged 18 to 35 in good health. Each CDR3 is given with its conserved first and last residue. The order of the fields is clone size, J gene, V gene, D gene, CDR3 protein. The D gene is left open where the match is weak. Clone size is shown for a subset of rows, as once, few, many or a class of expanded clone.

clone_size: many
j_call: TRBJ2-3
v_call: TRBV29-1
d_call: -
cdr3_aa: CSDVAWSTQYF

clone_size: many
j_call: TRBJ1-3
v_call: TRBV12-3/TRBV12-4
d_call: -
cdr3_aa: CASTVLRDTIYF

clone_size: once
j_call: TRBJ2-1
v_call: TRBV5-5
d_call: TRBD2
cdr3_aa: CASSLGLAGATYNEQFF

clone_size: many
j_call: TRBJ1-5
v_call: TRBV20-1
d_call: -
cdr3_aa: CSAPDSSNQPQHF

clone_size: few
j_call: TRBJ1-3
v_call: TRBV18
d_call: -
cdr3_aa: CASSPAAGNTIYF

clone_size: few
j_call: TRBJ2-3
v_call: TRBV29-1
d_call: -
cdr3_aa: CSSDLRGTDTQYF

clone_size: -
j_call: TRBJ2-1
v_call: TRBV9
d_call: -
cdr3_aa: CASSAHGADNEQFF

clone_size: few
j_call: TRBJ2-3
v_call: TRBV10-1
d_call: TRBD1
cdr3_aa: CASSQDRGSGTDTQYF

clone_size: few
j_call: TRBJ2-5
v_call: TRBV20-1
d_call: -
cdr3_aa: CSARGRLNPKETQYF

clone_size: -
j_call: TRBJ2-7
v_call: TRBV9
d_call: -
cdr3_aa: CASSGGLLSEQYF

clone_size: -
j_call: TRBJ2-3
v_call: TRBV10-1
d_call: -
cdr3_aa: CASSEWNTDTQYF

clone_size: few
j_call: TRBJ1-5
v_call: TRBV5-6
d_call: -
cdr3_aa: CASSLGLTGPQHF

clone_size: few
j_call: TRBJ1-4
v_call: TRBV20-1
d_call: -
cdr3_aa: CSALRRGGGGEKLFF

clone_size: few
j_call: TRBJ2-5
v_call: TRBV20-1
d_call: -
cdr3_aa: CSASTTQQETQYF

clone_size: -
j_call: TRBJ1-1
v_call: TRBV2
d_call: -
cdr3_aa: CASNRDKNTEAFF

clone_size: -
j_call: TRBJ2-5
v_call: TRBV20-1
d_call: TRBD1
cdr3_aa: CSANTGVGETQYF